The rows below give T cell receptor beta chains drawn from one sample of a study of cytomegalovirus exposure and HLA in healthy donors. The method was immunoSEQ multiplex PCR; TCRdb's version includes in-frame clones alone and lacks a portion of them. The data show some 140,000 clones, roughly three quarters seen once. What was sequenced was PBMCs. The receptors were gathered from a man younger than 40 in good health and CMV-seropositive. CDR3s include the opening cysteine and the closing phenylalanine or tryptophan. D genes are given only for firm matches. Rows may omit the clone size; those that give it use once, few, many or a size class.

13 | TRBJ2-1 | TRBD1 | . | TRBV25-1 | TGTGCCAGCGCCATAAAACAGGGGCGAGCCCAGTTCTTC | CASAIKQGRAQFF
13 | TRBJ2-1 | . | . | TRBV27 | TGTGCCAGCAGCTCAACTGCGGACAATGAGCAGTTCTTC | CASSSTADNEQFF
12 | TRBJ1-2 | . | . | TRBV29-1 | TGCAGCGTTGAAGGCCGGCGAGGGGGCTACACCTTC | CSVEGRRGGYTF
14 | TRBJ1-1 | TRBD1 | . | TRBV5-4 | TGTGCCAGCAGCTTGGCAGGGGGTGGCACTGAAGCTTTCTTT | CASSLAGGGTEAFF
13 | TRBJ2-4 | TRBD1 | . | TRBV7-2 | TGTGCCAGCAGCGCGGGACAGGGAAACATTCAGTACTTC | CASSAGQGNIQYF
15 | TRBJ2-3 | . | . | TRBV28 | TGTGCCAGCACCCCGCCAGGGCTAAGCACAGATACGCAGTATTTT | CASTPPGLSTDTQYF
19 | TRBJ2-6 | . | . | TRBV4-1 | TGCGCCAGCAGCCAAGATGGCAGCCCCGGGGAAGCTGGGGCCAACGTCCTGACTTTC | CASSQDGSPGEAGANVLTF
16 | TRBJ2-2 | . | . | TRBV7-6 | TGTGCCAGCAGCTCCCGGACTGGCCGGAACACCGGGGAGCTGTTTTTT | CASSSRTGRNTGELFF
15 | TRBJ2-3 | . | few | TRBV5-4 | TGTGCCAGCAGCTTCGGCGGGATAAGCACAGATACGCAGTATTTT | CASSFGGISTDTQYF
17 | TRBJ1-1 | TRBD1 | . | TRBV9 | TGTGCCAGCAGCGTCACCCCCGGACAGGGTGTGGGGACTGAAGCTTTCTTT | CASSVTPGQGVGTEAFF
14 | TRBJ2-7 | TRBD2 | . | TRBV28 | TGTGCCAGCACTCCTAGCGGGTCTAACTACGAGCAGTACTTC | CASTPSGSNYEQYF
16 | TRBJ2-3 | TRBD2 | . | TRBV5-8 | TGTGCCAGCAGCCCTGGGACTAGCGGGAGCACAGATACGCAGTATTTT | CASSPGTSGSTDTQYF
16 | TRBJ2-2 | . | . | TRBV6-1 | TGTGCCAGCAGTGAATTAACAGGCCCCAACACCGGGGAGCTGTTTTTT | CASSELTGPNTGELFF
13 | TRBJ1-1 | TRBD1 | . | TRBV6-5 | TGTGCCAGCAGCTCCGACAGGGGGGCTGAAGCTTTCTTT | CASSSDRGAEAFF
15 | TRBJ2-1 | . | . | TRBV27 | TGTGCCAGTAGTTCCGGTGGAAGGCGGGGCAATGAGCAGTTCTTC | CASSSGGRRGNEQFF
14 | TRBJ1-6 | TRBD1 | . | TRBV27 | TGTGCCAGCAGGTACACAGGGGGGACTTCACCCCTCCACTTT | CASRYTGGTSPLHF
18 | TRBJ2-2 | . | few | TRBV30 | TGTGCCTGGAGTGTACTAGTCGGTTTCGGGGGGCGGACCGGGGAGCTGTTTTTT | CAWSVLVGFGGRTGELFF
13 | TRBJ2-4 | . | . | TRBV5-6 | TGTGCCAGCAGCTTGGTTATGGAGAACATTCAGTACTTC | CASSLVMENIQYF
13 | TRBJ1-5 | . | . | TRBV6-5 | TGTGCCAGCAGCAGGGATAGCAATCAGCCCCAGCATTTT | CASSRDSNQPQHF
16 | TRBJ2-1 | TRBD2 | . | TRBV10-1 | TGCGCCAGCAGTGAGTCCGGGACTAGCGGGATAAATGAGCAGTTCTTC | CASSESGTSGINEQFF
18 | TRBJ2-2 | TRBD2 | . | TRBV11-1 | TGTGCCAGCAGTTACCGCAGGGGGACTAGCGGGAACACCGGGGAGCTGTTTTTT | CASSYRRGTSGNTGELFF
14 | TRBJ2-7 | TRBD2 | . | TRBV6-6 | TGTGCCAGCAGTCCTGGCGGGAGGGCCTACGAGCAGTACTTC | CASSPGGRAYEQYF
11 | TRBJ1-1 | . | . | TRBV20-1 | TGCAGTGTACGCATCAGCACTGAAGCTTTCTTT | CSVRISTEAFF
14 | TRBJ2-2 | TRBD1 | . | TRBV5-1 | TGCGCCAGCAGCGTAGGGACAGAGACCGGGGAGCTGTTTTTT | CASSVGTETGELFF
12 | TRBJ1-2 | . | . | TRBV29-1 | TGCAGCGGAGCTGACAGAGGCTATGGCTACACCTTC | CSGADRGYGYTF
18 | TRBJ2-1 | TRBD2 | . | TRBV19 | TGTGCCAGTAGTATCCGGCTAGCGGGAGGAAGGATATTGAATGAGCAGTTCTTC | CASSIRLAGGRILNEQFF
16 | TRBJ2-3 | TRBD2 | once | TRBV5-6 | TGTGCCAGCAGCTTGAGGTTGGCGGGAGCGACAGATACGCAGTATTTT | CASSLRLAGATDTQYF
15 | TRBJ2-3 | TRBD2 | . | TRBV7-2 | TGTGCCAGCAGCCTCAGGACTAGCGGCACAGATACGCAGTATTTT | CASSLRTSGTDTQYF
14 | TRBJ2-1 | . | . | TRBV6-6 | TGTGCCAGCAGTCCCGGGACAAATTACAATGAGCAGTTCTTC | CASSPGTNYNEQFF
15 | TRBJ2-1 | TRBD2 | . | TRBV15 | TGTGCCACCAGCGGCGGACTAGCGGGAATCAATGAGCAGTTCTTC | CATSGGLAGINEQFF
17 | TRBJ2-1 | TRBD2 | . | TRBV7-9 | TGTTCCAGCAGCTTAGCGTCGACGACTAGCCCGAAAAATGAGCAGTTCTTC | CSSSLASTTSPKNEQFF
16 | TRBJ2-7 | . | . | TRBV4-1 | TGCGCCAGCAGCCAAGATCGGGATACAACCACATACGAGCAGTACTTC | CASSQDRDTTTYEQYF
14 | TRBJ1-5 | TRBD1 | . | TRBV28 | TGTGCCAGCAGCCATTTACAGGGGCATCAGCCCCAGCATTTT | CASSHLQGHQPQHF
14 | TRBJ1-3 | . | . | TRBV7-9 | TGTGCCAGCAGCTTAACACAGGGAGGAAACACCATATATTTT | CASSLTQGGNTIYF
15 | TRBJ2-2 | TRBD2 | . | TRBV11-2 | TGTGCCAGCAGCTCCCCAGCGGGAGGAGCCGGGGAGCTGTTTTTT | CASSSPAGGAGELFF
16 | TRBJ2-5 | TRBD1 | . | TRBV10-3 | TGTGCCATCAGTGATGGACAGGATCATAGGTCGAAGACCCAGTACTTC | CAISDGQDHRSKTQYF
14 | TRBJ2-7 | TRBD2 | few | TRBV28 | TGTGCCAGCAGACCCGGGACTAGTTCCTACGAGCAGTACTTC | CASRPGTSSYEQYF
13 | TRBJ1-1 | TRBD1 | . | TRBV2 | TGTGCCAGCAGGCCGGACAGGGGGAATGAAGCTTTCTTT | CASRPDRGNEAFF
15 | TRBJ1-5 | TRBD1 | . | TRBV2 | TGTGCCAGCACTCAGGGACAGACTAGCAATCAGCCCCAGCATTTT | CASTQGQTSNQPQHF
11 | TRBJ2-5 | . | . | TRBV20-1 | TGCAGTGGACAGCCCCAAGAGACCCAGTACTTC | CSGQPQETQYF